Sequencing of this TCR beta chain was carried out in a study of identical twins (dated by TCRdb to 2015 to 2016). Regarding the research as a whole: To test whether fetal clonotypes persist, this study deep-sequenced TCR alpha and beta repertoires from monozygotic twins, from unrelated adults of various ages, and from cord blood. Replicate twin experiments were performed at different times using different library preparation protocols to rule out contamination. The paper as a whole reports these results and caveats: Zero-insertion analyses could be partly confounded by invariant T cells such as MAIT and iNKT, although diverse VJ usage argued against such confounding for most clonotypes. In monozygotic twins, out-of-frame TCR alpha sharing was systematically underestimated by recombination models, although the models agreed with sharing between unrelated individuals. A weaker excess of twin sharing was found in beta out-of-frame sequences because the signal-to-noise ratio was lowered by fewer shared sequences. Out-of-frame TCR alpha sequences shared between twins showed an excess of low generation-probability sequences compared with coincidental sharing between unrelated individuals. Fewer insertions were carried by abundant cord blood beta clonotypes; a weaker similar trend was observed in young adult naive repertoires, while no such trend was observed in memory repertoires. Because the same donors could not be followed over many years, conclusions were based on cross-sectional statistical analysis.

Every donor was a healthy Caucasian. The twin cohort consisted of three pairs of female monozygotic twins, all aged roughly 18 to 30 years. CD4+ and CD8+ T cell populations were isolated with positive isolation kits from Invitrogen. Trimming leaves V shorter by 1 base and J shorter by 8 bases, with the junction holding 3 bases beyond the gene matches. The CDR3 goes from the cysteine to the phenylalanine over 15 residues. Of the read, only the CDR3 DNA is kept; its 45 bases are in frame from base 1. CDR1 is given as LGHNA and CDR2 as YNFKEQ, both from the germline V gene. Library construction relied on 5' RACE. Sequencer: Illumina HiSeq 2000. Template switching introduced a universal primer binding site; the final cDNA contained a unique molecular identifier, enabling accurate counting of TCR cDNA molecules. Specific primers in the conserved constant-segment region were used to synthesize first-strand cDNA for TCR alpha and beta chains. To control for contamination, every cDNA library was double barcoded, receiving both a SMART-Mk sample barcode and Illumina barcodes. TruSeq adapter sequences and Illumina sample barcodes were added in two successive PCR steps. Sequencing of the TCR alpha and beta cDNA libraries was done on the Illumina HiSeq platform using custom primers. The authors processed their data as follows. MiGEC was used to process raw reads and extract unique molecular identifiers, and MiXCR was used to find CDR3 positions. For each individual, recombination models were inferred using an EM algorithm with the repgenHMM and IGoR tools. Shared clonotypes were analyzed with the tcR package in R, and sharing was normalized by the product of cloneset sizes. To study raw recombination without the effects of thymic and clonal selection, out-of-frame nonproductive sequences were analyzed. TCRdb took the public reads, trimmed them with fastp at Q25, ran MiXCR for clone calling and kept in-frame beta chains. Rows merge per CDR3 protein into single entries with the most common DNA and genes. TCRdb assigned the V and J calls; the authors' analysis was not used. The sample table shows approximately 350,000 distinct CDR3 sequences, and over 9% are seen once. About 7% of the sample belongs to the ten largest clones.

About this clonotype itself: The antigen this receptor binds is unknown. Base quality data are lacking; no much larger clone is found one base away.

In addition, the sample was reused for a study of yellow fever vaccine responses in identical twins. Per the second study: According to the authors, the vaccine-induced T cell response in identical twins seemed to be partly convergent and partly specific to each individual. Focusing on identical twins, the study followed the T cell clones that responded to the vaccine, and did so with precision.

This chain is built from TRBV4-2 and TRBJ2-1; 12 central nucleotides agree with TRBD2. Sequenced: CD8+ T cells sorted from blood. This receptor was obtained from a woman between 18 and 30 years old in good health. The sequenced DNA is TGTGCCAGCAGCCAAGGACTAGCGGGAGTCTATGAGCAGTTCTTC. It encodes CASSQGLAGVYEQFF.